The 17 T cell receptor beta chains below all came from one sample that was sequenced in a study of CD8 T cells in Susac syndrome. The RNA, roughly 0.45 to 1 ug, was put through reverse transcription using random hexamers. MiXCR was run by TCRdb on the immunoSEQ multiplex PCR reads, yielding one entry per CDR3 protein. In the table there are around 150,000 distinct CDR3 sequences, approximately 94% of which are singletons. Input material: CD4+ T cells from PBMCs. The receptors stem from a human donor with Susac syndrome.

V usage is TRBV5-8 and J usage is TRBJ2-1, with D unresolved. The CDR3 totals 15 residues. V was shortened by 4 bases and J by 0 bases, with 11 bases between the two germline ends. Germline V gene data show CDR1 as SGHTS and CDR2 as YDEGEE. Written as DNA, the CDR3 is TGTGCCAGCAGCCGTGGGGTGGGCTCCTACAATGAGCAGTTCTTC. It yields the protein CASSRGVGSYNEQFF.

In its sample, this clonotype was seen once. This rearrangement joins TRBV12-5 to TRBJ2-2; 7 bases map to TRBD2. Trimming took 1 base from V and 4 from J; bases not matched to a gene: 6. Germline V gene data show CDR1 as LGHNT and CDR2 as FRNRAP. The CDR3 is 16 residues long. The CDR3 DNA follows: TGTGCTAGTGGTTTGGCGGCGGGAGTCGGCACCGGGGAGCTGTTTTTT. Protein sequence: CASGLAAGVGTGELFF.

This chain links TRBV7-9 with TRBJ2-7; 8 positions agree with TRBD2. This CDR3 has 15 residues. Trimming took 6 bases from V and 2 from J; bases not matched to a gene: 9. CDR1 is SEHNR, CDR2 FQNEAQ, per germline (reference sequence). The CDR3 is CASSQAGVATYEQYF. CDR3 sequence (DNA): TGTGCCAGCAGTCAAGCGGGAGTTGCTACCTACGAGCAGTACTTC.

The chain recombines TRBV21-1 with TRBJ1-1; TRBD1 is taken as the D call from the table, unchecked against the DNA. TRBV21-1 is a recognized pseudogene. The CDR3 runs 13 residues. CDR3 nucleotides: TGTGCCAGCAGCAAGGGGGGAACGGCTGAAGCTTTCTTT. This sequence encodes CASSKGGTAEAFF.

V is TRBV20-1 and J is TRBJ2-1; possibly TRBD2 for D (6 bases). CDR1 and CDR2 (germline): DFQATT, SNEGSKA (reference sequence). V dropped 5 bases and J dropped 0 bases, with 14 bases sitting between them. This CDR3 has 15 residues. CDR3 sequence reads: CSAPRPGLSYNEQFF. DNA of the CDR3: TGCAGTGCTCCCCGCCCGGGACTCTCCTACAATGAGCAGTTCTTC.

The genes are TRBV7-2 and TRBJ2-5, with unresolved D. The CDR3 loop spans 13 amino acids. CDR1 SGHTA and CDR2 FQGNSA come from the germline V gene. V was cut by 7 bases and J by 5 bases, with 14 bases left in between. For the CDR3, the DNA is TGTGCCAGCACCCAAAGGGTTTTGGAGACCCAGTACTTC. Translation gives CASTQRVLETQYF.

V usage is TRBV20-1 and J usage is TRBJ1-2; no firm D call. The CDR3 spans 14 residues. Trimming took off 0 bases at V and 4 bases at J, with 12 bases between the two ends. The germline V gene encodes CDR1 DFQATT and CDR2 SNEGSKA (reference sequence). The CDR3 nucleotides are TGCAGTGCTAGAGATCGGGCACAGCTCTATGGCTACACCTTC. Encoded protein: CSARDRAQLYGYTF.

The genes are TRBV12-3 or TRBV12-4 and TRBJ2-1, with TRBD2 matching over 10 bases. CDR3 length: 14 amino acids. V trimming: 5 bases; J trimming: 12 bases; junction bases outside the gene matches: 10. CDR3 region: CASSRSSGSGGQFF. The CDR3 region has the DNA TGTGCCAGCAGTCGGTCTAGCGGGAGTGGGGGGCAGTTCTTC.

The chain has TRBV24-1 and TRBJ2-1, with a weak D call TRBD1 (5 bases). V was cut by 4 bases and J by 10 bases, with 19 bases left in between. Germline loops: CDR1 KGHDR, CDR2 SFDVKD. This CDR3 is 15 amino acids long. CDR3 bases: TGTGCCACCAGTGACCCCACCCGCCTGACAGAGGAGCAGTTCTTC. Its translation: CATSDPTRLTEEQFF.

This chain connects TRBV20-1 to TRBJ2-5; D is unresolved. CDR3 size: 16 residues. Germline V gene data show CDR1 as DFQATT and CDR2 as SNEGSKA (reference sequence). The V and J ends lost 0 bases and 2 bases respectively, with 16 bases between them. This CDR3 is CSARDPLVAVQETQYF. CDR3 sequence (DNA): TGCAGTGCTAGAGACCCCTTGGTCGCGGTGCAAGAGACCCAGTACTTC.

The rearrangement links TRBV5-1 to TRBJ2-3; TRBD1 aligns across 10 bases. Germline trimming cut 0 bases from V and 4 bases from J; bases unmatched to any gene: 11. CDR3 length equals 18 residues. Germline V CDR1 and CDR2: SGHRS, YFSETQ. The CDR3 region has the DNA TGCGCCAGCAGCTTGGCAGGTTCGGGACAGGGGAGTTCAGATACGCAGTATTTT. Its protein product is CASSLAGSGQGSSDTQYF.

This clonotype was detected once. The chain recombines TRBV6-2 or TRBV6-3 with TRBJ2-5; D may be TRBD1 or TRBD2 (5 bases each). Trimming left V 3 bases short and J 9 bases short, with 8 bases between. The CDR3 has 11 amino acids. CDR1 and CDR2 from the germline V gene are MNHEY and SVGEGT. This CDR3 reads CASSYGTSQYF. CDR3 DNA: TGTGCCAGCAGTTATGGGACCTCCCAGTACTTC.

This clonotype was recorded a few times. This sequence joins TRBV20-1 and TRBJ2-7, with no clear D. This CDR3 spans 11 amino acids. V lost 3 bases and J 9 bases, leaving 12 bases between the germline ends. CDR1 is DFQATT and CDR2 is SNEGSKA in the germline V gene (reference sequence). CDR3 loop: CSARDIRLQYF. CDR3 coding DNA: TGCAGTGCTAGGGATATACGATTGCAGTACTTC.

This chain links TRBV12-3 or TRBV12-4 with TRBJ1-6; 9 nucleotides match TRBD1. The CDR3 loop spans 14 amino acids. Unmatched junction bases numbered 3, after V lost 2 bases and J lost 10 bases. In DNA form, the CDR3 reads TGTGCCAGCAGTTTATTGGACAGGGGCTCACCCCTCCACTTT. The encoded protein is CASSLLDRGSPLHF.

The chain employs TRBV12-3 or TRBV12-4 and TRBJ2-2; TRBD1 matches at 7 bases. The CDR3 sequence is 15 residues long. V dropped 5 bases and J dropped 6; count of bases not matched to a gene: 9. The CDR3 region is CASSERDRVSGELFF. For the CDR3, the DNA is TGTGCCAGCAGTGAACGAGACAGGGTTTCCGGGGAGCTGTTTTTT.

The rearrangement joins TRBV6-5 to TRBJ1-2; TRBD1 matches 8 bases. Looked up from germline, CDR1 is MNHEY and CDR2 is SVGAGI. After removal of 6 bases from V and 3 bases from J, the junction contained 3 bases not matched to a gene. The CDR3 contains 13 residues. The CDR3 here is CASSPTGDYGYTF. CDR3 bases: TGTGCCAGCAGCCCGACAGGGGACTATGGCTACACCTTC.

The chain carries TRBV13 and TRBJ2-7, with D perhaps TRBD1 (5 bases). CDR1 and CDR2 from the germline V gene are PRHDT and FYEKMQ (reference sequence). This CDR3 contains 15 residues. The germline V and J ends were trimmed by 4 bases and 5 bases, with 18 bases remaining between them. The chain's CDR3 is CASSWASGNIHEQYF. Here the CDR3 DNA reads TGTGCCAGCAGCTGGGCGTCAGGGAACATCCACGAGCAGTACTTC.